This TCR beta chain was sequenced in a study of post-analysis software for immune sequencing data. Study-wide results and limits: Higher frequency in patients than in controls was seen for roughly 5 TRBV segments, with TRBV5-6, TRBV5-1 and TRBV20-1 among them. Pronounced co-clustering by F measure was evident among identically batched samples.

V was clipped by 8 bases and J by 2 bases, with 9 bases between them. Germline CDR1 and CDR2: SNHLY and FYNNEI. The CDR3 extends over 12 amino acids. Details on this clonotype: Its antigen is still unknown.

Unique-molecular-identifier-tagged TCR beta cDNA libraries were used. Input amounts of 1 to 10 million T cells were used. These gave 500,000 or so cDNA molecules, so each molecule approximated one T cell. TCRdb used MiXCR to reprocess the PCR reads, holding one entry per CDR3 protein. The sample has hundreds of thousands of distinct CDR3 sequences; approximately 50% are singletons. The specimen sequenced was blood. This TCR was sampled from a girl under 18 with multiple sclerosis. The chain links TRBV2 to TRBJ1-2; D possibly corresponds to TRBD1 (5 bases). Written as DNA, the CDR3 is TGTGCCAGCCGGGGACGGAACTATGGCTACACCTTC. Translating gives CASRGRNYGYTF.